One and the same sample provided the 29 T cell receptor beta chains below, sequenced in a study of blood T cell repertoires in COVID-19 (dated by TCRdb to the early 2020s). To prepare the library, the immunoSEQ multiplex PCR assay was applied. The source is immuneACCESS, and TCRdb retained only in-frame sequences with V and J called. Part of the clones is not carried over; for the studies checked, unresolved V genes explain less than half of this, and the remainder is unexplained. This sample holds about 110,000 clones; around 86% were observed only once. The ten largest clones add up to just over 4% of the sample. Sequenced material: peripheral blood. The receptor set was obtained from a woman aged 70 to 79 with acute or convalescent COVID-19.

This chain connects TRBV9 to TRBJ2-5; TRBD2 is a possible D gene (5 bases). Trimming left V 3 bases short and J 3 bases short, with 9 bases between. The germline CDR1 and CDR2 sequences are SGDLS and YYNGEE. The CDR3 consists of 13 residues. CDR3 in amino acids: CASSAGEEETQYF. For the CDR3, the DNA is TGTGCCAGCAGCGCCGGGGAAGAAGAGACCCAGTACTTC.

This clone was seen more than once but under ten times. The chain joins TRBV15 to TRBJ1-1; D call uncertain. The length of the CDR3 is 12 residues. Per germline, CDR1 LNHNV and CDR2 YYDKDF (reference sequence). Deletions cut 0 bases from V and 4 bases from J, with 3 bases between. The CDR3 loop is CATSRDLTEAFF. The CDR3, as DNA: TGTGCCACCAGCAGAGATCTCACTGAAGCTTTCTTT.

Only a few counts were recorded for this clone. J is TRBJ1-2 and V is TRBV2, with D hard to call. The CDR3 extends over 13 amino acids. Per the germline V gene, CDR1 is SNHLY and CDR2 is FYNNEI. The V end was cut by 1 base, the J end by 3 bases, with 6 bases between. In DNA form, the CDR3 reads TGTGCCAGCAGTGAAGTCCCTTACTATGGCTACACCTTC. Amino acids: CASSEVPYYGYTF.

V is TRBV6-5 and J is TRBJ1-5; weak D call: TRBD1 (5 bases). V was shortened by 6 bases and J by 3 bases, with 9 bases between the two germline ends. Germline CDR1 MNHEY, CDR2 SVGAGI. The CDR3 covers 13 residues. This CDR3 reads CASRRQSNQPQHF. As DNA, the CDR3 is TGTGCCAGCAGGAGACAGTCCAATCAGCCCCAGCATTTT.

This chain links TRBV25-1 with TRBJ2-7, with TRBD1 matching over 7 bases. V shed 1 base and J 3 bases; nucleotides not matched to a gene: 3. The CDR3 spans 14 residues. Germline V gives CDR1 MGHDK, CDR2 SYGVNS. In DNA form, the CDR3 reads TGTGCCAGCAGTGAATGGGGACAGCACTACGAGCAGTACTTC. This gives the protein CASSEWGQHYEQYF.

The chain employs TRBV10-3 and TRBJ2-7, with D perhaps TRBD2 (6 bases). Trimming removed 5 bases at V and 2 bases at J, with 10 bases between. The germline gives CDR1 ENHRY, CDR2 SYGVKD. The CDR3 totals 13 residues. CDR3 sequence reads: CAISTGVTYEQYF. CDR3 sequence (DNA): TGTGCCATCAGTACGGGGGTAACCTACGAGCAGTACTTC.

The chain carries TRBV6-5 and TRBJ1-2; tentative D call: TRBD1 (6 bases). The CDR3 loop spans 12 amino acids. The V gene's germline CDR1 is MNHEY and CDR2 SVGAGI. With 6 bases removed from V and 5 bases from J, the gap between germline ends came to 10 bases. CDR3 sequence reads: CASRDSLYGYTF. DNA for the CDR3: TGTGCCAGCAGGGACAGCCTATATGGCTACACCTTC.

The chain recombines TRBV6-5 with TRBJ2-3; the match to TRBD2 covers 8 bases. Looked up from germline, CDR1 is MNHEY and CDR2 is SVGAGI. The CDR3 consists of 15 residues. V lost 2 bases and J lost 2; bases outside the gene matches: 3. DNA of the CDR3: TGTGCCAGCAGTTACATGCGGGGGGCCACAGATACGCAGTATTTT. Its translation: CASSYMRGATDTQYF.

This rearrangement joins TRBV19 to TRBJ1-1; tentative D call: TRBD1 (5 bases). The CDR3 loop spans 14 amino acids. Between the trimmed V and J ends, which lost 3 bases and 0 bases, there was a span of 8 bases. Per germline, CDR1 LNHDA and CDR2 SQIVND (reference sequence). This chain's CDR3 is CASSIRAMNTEAFF. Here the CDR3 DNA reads TGTGCCAGTAGTATCAGGGCCATGAACACTGAAGCTTTCTTT. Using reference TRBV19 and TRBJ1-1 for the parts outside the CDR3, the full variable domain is DGGITQSPKYLFRKEGQNVTLSCEQNLNHDAMYWYRQDPGQGLRLIYYSQIVNDFQKGDIAEGYSVSREKKESFPLTVTSAQKNPTAFYLCASSIRAMNTEAFFGQGTRLTVV.

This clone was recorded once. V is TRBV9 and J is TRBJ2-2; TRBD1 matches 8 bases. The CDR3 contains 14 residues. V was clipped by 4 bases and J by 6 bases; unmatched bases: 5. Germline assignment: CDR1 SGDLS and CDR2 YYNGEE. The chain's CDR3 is CASSSQTGAGELFF. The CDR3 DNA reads TGTGCCAGCAGCTCCCAGACAGGGGCCGGGGAGCTGTTTTTT.

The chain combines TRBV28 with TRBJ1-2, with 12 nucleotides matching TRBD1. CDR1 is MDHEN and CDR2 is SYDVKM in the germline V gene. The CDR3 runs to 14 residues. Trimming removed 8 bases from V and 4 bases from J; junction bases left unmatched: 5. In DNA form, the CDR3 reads TGTGCCAGCTCTGGGACAGGGGGCCTCTATGGCTACACCTTC. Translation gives CASSGTGGLYGYTF.

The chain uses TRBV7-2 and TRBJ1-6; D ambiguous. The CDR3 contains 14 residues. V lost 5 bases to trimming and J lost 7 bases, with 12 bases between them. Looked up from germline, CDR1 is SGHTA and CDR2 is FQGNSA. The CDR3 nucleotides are TGTGCCAGCAGCCTCAATGAGAGAAATTCACCCCTCCACTTT. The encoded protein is CASSLNERNSPLHF.

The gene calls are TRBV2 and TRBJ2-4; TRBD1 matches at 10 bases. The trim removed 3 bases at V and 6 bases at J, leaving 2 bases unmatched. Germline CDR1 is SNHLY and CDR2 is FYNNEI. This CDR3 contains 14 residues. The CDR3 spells CASSEDRGVNIQYF. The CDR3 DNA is TGTGCCAGCAGTGAGGACAGGGGGGTAAACATTCAGTACTTC.

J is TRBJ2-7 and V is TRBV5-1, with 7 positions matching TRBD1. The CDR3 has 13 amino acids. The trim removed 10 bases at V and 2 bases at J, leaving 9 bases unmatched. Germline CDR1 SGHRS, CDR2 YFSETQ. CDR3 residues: CASSGTVTYEQYF. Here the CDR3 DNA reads TGCGCCTCTTCCGGGACAGTCACCTACGAGCAGTACTTC.

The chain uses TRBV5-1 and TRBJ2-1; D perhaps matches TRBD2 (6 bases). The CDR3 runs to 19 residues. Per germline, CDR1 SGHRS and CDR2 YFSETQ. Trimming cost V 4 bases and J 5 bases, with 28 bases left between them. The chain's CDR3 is CASSPTVLATRTKHNEQFF. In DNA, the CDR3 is TGCGCCAGCAGCCCGACGGTCCTAGCGACCCGAACGAAACACAATGAGCAGTTCTTC. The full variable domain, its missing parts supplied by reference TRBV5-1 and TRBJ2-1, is KAGVTQTPRYLIKTRGQQVTLSCSPISGHRSVSWYQQTPGQGLQFLFEYFSETQRNKGNFPGRFSGRQFSNSRSEMNVSTLELGDSALYLCASSPTVLATRTKHNEQFFGPGTRLTVL.

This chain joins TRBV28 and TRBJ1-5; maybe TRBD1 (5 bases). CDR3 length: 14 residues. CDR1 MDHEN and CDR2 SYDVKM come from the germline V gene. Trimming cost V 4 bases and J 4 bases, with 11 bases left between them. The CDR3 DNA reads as TGTGCCAGCAGTTGGGGGGTCCCAAATCAGCCCCAGCATTTT. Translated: CASSWGVPNQPQHF.

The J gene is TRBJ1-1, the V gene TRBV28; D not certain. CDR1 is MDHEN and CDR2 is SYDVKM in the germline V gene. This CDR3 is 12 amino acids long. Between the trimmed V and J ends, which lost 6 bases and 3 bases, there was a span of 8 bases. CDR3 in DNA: TGTGCCAGCAGGGGCCGAGACACTGAAGCTTTCTTT. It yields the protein CASRGRDTEAFF.

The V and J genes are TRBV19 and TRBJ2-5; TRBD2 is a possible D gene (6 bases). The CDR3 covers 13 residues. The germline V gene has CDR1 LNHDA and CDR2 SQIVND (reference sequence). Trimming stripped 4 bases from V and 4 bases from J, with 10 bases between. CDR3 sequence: CASSRRGGETQYF. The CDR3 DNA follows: TGTGCCAGTAGTAGGAGGGGCGGAGAGACCCAGTACTTC.

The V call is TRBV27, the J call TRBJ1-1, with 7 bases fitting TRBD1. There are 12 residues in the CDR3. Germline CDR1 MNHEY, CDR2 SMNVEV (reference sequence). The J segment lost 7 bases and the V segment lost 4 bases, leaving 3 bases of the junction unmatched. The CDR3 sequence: CASSSWDSEAFF. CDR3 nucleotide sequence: TGTGCCAGCAGTTCCTGGGACAGTGAAGCTTTCTTT.

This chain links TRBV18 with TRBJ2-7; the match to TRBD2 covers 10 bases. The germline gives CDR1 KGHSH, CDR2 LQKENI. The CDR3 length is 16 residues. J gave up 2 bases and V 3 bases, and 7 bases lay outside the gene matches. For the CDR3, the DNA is TGTGCCAGCTCACCCCAAAAGCTAGCGGGAGCCTACGAGCAGTACTTC. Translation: CASSPQKLAGAYEQYF.

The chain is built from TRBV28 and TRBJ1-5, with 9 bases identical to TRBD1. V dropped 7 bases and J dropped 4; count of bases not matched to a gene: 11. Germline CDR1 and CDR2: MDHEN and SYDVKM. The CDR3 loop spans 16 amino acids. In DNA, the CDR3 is TGTGCCAGCACCGCTGGGGGACAGGGATATAATCAGCCCCAGCATTTT. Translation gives CASTAGGQGYNQPQHF.

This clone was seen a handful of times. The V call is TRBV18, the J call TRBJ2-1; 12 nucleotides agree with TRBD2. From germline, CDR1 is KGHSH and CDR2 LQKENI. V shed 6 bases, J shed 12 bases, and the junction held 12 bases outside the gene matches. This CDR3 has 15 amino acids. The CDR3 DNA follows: TGTGCCAGCTCTTCGGGACTAGCGGGCTACATATTGCAGTTCTTC. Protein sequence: CASSSGLAGYILQFF.

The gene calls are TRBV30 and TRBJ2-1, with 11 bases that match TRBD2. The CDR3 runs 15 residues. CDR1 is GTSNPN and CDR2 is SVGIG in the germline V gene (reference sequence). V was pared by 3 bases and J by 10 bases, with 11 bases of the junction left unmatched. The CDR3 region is CAWRSLLGTSGEQFF. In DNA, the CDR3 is TGTGCCTGGAGGTCCCTTCTCGGGACTAGCGGAGAGCAGTTCTTC.

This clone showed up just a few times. CDR3 nucleotides: TGTGCCAGCAGGCCGACCCCGGAGACTGAAGCTTTCTTT. This translates into CASRPTPETEAFF. V usage is TRBV7-9 and J usage is TRBJ1-1; D not resolved. V was pared by 6 bases and J by 5 bases, with 13 bases between. CDR1 is SEHNR and CDR2 is FQNEAQ in the germline V gene (reference sequence). The CDR3 spans 13 residues.

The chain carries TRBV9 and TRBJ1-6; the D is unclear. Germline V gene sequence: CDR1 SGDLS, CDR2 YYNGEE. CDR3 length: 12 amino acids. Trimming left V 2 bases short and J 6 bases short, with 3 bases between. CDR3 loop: CASSVGNSPLHF. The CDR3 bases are TGTGCCAGCAGCGTCGGTAATTCACCCCTCCACTTT.

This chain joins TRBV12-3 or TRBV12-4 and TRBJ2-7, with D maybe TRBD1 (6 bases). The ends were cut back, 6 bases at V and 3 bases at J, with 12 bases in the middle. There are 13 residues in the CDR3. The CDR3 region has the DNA TGTGCCAGCAGCAAAGGACAGAGCTACGAGCAGTACGTC. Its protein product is CASSKGQSYEQYV.

The CDR3 is CASSLRSGVEETQYF. As DNA, the CDR3 is TGTGCCAGCAGCTTACGTTCAGGGGTTGAAGAGACCCAGTACTTC. V usage is TRBV7-3 and J usage is TRBJ2-5, with a tentative D call TRBD1 (6 bases). From germline, CDR1 is SGHTA and CDR2 FQGTGA. Trimming cost V 2 bases and J 3 bases, with 13 bases left between them. CDR3 length: 15 amino acids.

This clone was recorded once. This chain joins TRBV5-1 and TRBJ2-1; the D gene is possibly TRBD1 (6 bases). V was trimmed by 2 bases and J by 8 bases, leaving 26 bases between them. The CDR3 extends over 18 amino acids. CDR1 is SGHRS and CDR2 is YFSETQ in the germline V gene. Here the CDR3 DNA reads TGCGCCAGCAGCTTAAGGACACGATTTGTGACAGGCTTTGATGAGCAGTTCTTC. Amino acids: CASSLRTRFVTGFDEQFF.

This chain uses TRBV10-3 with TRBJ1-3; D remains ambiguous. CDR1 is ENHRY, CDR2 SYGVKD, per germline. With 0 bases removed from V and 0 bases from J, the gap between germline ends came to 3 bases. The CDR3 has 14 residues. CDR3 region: CAISESSSGNTIYF. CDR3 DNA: TGTGCCATCAGTGAGTCTAGCTCTGGAAACACCATATATTTT.